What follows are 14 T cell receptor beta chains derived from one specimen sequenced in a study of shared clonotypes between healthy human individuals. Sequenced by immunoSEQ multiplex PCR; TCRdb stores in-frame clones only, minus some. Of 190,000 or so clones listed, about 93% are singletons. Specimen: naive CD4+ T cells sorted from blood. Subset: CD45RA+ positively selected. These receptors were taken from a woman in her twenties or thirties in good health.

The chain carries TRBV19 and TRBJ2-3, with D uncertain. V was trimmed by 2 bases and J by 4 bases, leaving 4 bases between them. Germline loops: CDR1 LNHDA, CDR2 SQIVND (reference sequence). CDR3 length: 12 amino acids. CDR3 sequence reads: CASSINSDTQYF. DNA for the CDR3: TGTGCCAGTAGTATAAATTCAGATACGCAGTATTTT.

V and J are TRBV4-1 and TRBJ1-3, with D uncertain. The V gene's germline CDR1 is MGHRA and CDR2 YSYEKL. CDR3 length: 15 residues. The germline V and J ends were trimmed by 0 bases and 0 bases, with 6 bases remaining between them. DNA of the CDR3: TGCGCCAGCAGCCAAGACCCCCACTCTGGAAACACCATATATTTT. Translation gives CASSQDPHSGNTIYF.

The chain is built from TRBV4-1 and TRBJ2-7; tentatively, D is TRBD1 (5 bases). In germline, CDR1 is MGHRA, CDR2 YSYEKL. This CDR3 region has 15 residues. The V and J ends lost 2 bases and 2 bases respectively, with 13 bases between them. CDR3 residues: CASSQRQGNPYEQYF. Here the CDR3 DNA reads TGCGCCAGCAGCCAACGGCAGGGAAACCCCTACGAGCAGTACTTC.

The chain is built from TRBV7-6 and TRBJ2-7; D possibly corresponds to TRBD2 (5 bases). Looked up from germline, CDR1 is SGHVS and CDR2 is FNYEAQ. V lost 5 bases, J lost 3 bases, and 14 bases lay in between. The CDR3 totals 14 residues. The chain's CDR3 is CASSPAVSFYEQYF. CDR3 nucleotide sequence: TGTGCCAGCAGCCCAGCGGTATCATTCTACGAGCAGTACTTC.

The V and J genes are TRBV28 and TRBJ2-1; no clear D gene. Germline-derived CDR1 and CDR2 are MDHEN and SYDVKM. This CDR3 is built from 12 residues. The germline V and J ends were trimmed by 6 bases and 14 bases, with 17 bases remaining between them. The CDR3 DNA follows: TGTGCCAGCAGACGCGGACCCCGACGCGAGTTCTTC. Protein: CASRRGPRREFF.

CDR3 sequence (DNA): TGCGCCAGCAGCTCAAAAATACCCGGGACTAGCGGCTACAATGAGCAGTTCTTC. As protein: CASSSKIPGTSGYNEQFF. The chain links TRBV5-1 to TRBJ2-1, with TRBD2 matching over 11 bases. The trim removed 3 bases at V and 3 bases at J, leaving 11 bases unmatched. Germline assignment: CDR1 SGHRS and CDR2 YFSETQ. The CDR3 is 18 amino acids.

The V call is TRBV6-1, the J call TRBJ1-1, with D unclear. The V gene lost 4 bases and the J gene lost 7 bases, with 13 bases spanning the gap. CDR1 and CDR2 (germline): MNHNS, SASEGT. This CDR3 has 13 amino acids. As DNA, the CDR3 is TGTGCCAGCAGTGCAACGAGTGGCGGTGAAGCTTTCTTT. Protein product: CASSATSGGEAFF.

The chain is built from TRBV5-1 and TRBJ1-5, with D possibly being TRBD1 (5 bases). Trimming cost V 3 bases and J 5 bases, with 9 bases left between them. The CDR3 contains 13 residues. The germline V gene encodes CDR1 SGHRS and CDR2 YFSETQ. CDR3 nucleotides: TGCGCCAGCAGCTGGGACGGAGATCAGCCCCAGCATTTT. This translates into CASSWDGDQPQHF. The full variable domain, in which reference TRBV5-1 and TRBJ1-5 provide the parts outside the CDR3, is KAGVTQTPRYLIKTRGQQVTLSCSPISGHRSVSWYQQTPGQGLQFLFEYFSETQRNKGNFPGRFSGRQFSNSRSEMNVSTLELGDSALYLCASSWDGDQPQHFGDGTRLSIL.

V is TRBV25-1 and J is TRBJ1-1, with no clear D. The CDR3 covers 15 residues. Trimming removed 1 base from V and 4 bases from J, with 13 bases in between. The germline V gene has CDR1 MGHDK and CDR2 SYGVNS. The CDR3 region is CASSEFGGRGTEAFF. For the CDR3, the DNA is TGTGCCAGCAGTGAATTTGGAGGTCGGGGCACTGAAGCTTTCTTT.

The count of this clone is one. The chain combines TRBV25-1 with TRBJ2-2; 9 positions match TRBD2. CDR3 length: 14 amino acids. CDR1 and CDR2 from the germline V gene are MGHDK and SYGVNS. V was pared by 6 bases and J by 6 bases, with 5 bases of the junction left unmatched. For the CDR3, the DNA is TGTGCCAGCAGCCGTAGCGGGAGCGCCGGGGAGCTGTTTTTT. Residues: CASSRSGSAGELFF.

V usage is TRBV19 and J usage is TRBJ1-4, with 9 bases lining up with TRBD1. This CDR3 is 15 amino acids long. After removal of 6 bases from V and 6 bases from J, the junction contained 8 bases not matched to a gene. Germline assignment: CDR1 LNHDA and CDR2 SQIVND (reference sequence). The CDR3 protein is CASRPPDRGDEKLFF. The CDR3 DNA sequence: TGTGCCAGTAGGCCTCCGGACAGGGGAGATGAAAAACTGTTTTTT. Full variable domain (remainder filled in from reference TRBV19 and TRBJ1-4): DGGITQSPKYLFRKEGQNVTLSCEQNLNHDAMYWYRQDPGQGLRLIYYSQIVNDFQKGDIAEGYSVSREKKESFPLTVTSAQKNPTAFYLCASRPPDRGDEKLFFGSGTQLSVL.

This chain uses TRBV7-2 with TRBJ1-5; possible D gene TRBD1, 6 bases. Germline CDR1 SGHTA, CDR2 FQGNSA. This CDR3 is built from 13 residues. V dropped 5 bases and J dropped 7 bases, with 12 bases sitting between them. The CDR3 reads CASSINRDQPQHF. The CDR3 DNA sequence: TGTGCCAGCAGCATCAACAGGGACCAGCCCCAGCATTTT.

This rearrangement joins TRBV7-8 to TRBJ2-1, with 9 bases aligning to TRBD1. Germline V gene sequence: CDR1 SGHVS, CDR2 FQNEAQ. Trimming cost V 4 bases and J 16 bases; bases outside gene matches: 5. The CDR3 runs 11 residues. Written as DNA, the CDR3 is TGTGCCAGCAGCTCCCGGGACAGGGCCTTCTTC. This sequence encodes CASSSRDRAFF.

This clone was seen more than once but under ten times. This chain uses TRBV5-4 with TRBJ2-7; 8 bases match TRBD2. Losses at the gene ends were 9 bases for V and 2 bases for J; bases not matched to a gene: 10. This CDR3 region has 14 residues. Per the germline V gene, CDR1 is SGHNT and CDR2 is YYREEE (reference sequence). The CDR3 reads CATSTSGLTYEQYF. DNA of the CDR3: TGTGCCACCTCCACTAGCGGCCTAACCTACGAGCAGTACTTC. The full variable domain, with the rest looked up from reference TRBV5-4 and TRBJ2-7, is ETGVTQSPTHLIKTRGQQVTLRCSSQSGHNTVSWYQQALGQGPQFIFQYYREEENGRGNFPPRFSGLQFPNYSSELNVNALELDDSALYLCATSTSGLTYEQYFGPGTRLTVT.